This T cell receptor beta chain appears in the sequencing data of a study of T cell responses to AZD1222 COVID-19 vaccine. General observations from the study: No day 14 peak samples; only post-peak repertoires were characterized.

On this clone: The antigen remains unidentified.

This table comes from immunoSEQ multiplex PCR, and its TCRdb copy is limited to in-frame clones, with some not included. The sample records about 180,000 clones, around 90% being singletons. This CDR3 region has 14 residues. Germline V gene data show CDR1 as SGHTA and CDR2 as FQGTGA. The V end was cut by 3 bases, the J end by 1 base, with 9 bases between. This clonotype originated in an adult who received the AZD1222 COVID-19 vaccine. The specimen was peripheral blood, collected 28 days after the second AZD1222 dose. The chain is built from TRBV7-3 and TRBJ1-1; unclear D gene. CDR3 coding DNA: TGTGCCAGCAGCTTTCAGGAAGGGAACACTGAAGCTTTCTTT. Translation gives CASSFQEGNTEAFF.